This TCR beta chain came from a study of cytomegalovirus exposure and HLA in healthy donors. Germline V gives CDR1 SNHLY, CDR2 FYNNEI. The CDR3 covers 13 residues. V lost 6 bases, J lost 5 bases, and 4 bases stayed unmatched. Profiled with immunoSEQ multiplex PCR; TCRdb holds only in-frame clones, not every one. This table holds some 170,000 clones, around nine tenths found once. The source is a woman in her twenties or thirties in good health and CMV-seronegative. The specimen sequenced was PBMCs. The chain has TRBV2 and TRBJ2-7; 10 bases are a match to TRBD2. For the CDR3, the DNA is TGTGCCAGCAGGGCCGGACTAGCGGACGAGCAGTACTTC. This translates into CASRAGLADEQYF.